Detailed here is one TCR beta chain. The antigen remains undetermined. The data originate from a study of T cells in tuberculosis. Across the whole study: This South African cohort compared adolescents with or without latent tuberculosis against adults with active tuberculosis. Whole-study results and caveats: GMM-specific TCRs were nearer to active tuberculosis alpha repertoires, suggesting expansion.

Germline CDR1 and CDR2: KGHSH and LQKENI. Trimming took 3 bases from V and 4 from J; bases not matched to a gene: 12. The CDR3 contains 18 residues. TCRdb keeps only in-frame clones here, not all; method: immunoSEQ multiplex PCR. The sample has about 29,000 clones, more than 85% seen once. Specimen: PBMCs. The sequence was obtained from a donor under 30 with latent tuberculosis or without tuberculosis infection. The genes are TRBV18 and TRBJ2-1; 10 bases match TRBD1. The CDR3 loop is CASSPRAQPGQGYNEQFF. CDR3 sequence (DNA): TGTGCCAGCTCACCCAGGGCCCAACCGGGACAGGGGTACAATGAGCAGTTCTTC.